The clone carrying this TCR beta chain was seen a handful of times. The CDR3 has 17 amino acids. Germline loops: CDR1 SEHNR, CDR2 FQNEAQ (reference sequence). V gave up 4 bases and J gave up 4 bases; unmatched junction bases: 16. Described time point: newly diagnosed GD, antithyroid drugs for less than 3 months. Researchers made the TCR library from RNA that was extracted from PBMCs. The data originate from a study of regulatory T cells in long-lasting Graves disease. Across the whole study: Graves' patients, diagnosed recently, had received antithyroid drugs under 3 months.

Assembly of TCR beta libraries relied on iRepertoire HTBI primers together with Arm-PCR of CDR3 regions. Via MiXCR, TCRdb re-called the multiplex PCR reads, giving one row per CDR3 protein. The data show a few hundred thousand distinct CDR3 sequences, about 11% seen once. These sequences were also reported in another study, on T cells in Graves' hyperthyroidism and ophthalmopathy.

This clonotype originated in a woman between 18 and 29 years old with Graves disease. The specimen comprised peripheral blood mononuclear cells (PBMCs), sampled at new diagnosis, from a patient treated with antithyroid drugs. The chain combines TRBV7-9 with TRBJ2-7; 7 positions match TRBD2. The CDR3 protein is CASSSPRGGGSWYEQYF. Written as DNA, the CDR3 is TGTGCCAGCAGCTCCCCCCGGGGTGGCGGGAGTTGGTACGAGCAGTACTTC.